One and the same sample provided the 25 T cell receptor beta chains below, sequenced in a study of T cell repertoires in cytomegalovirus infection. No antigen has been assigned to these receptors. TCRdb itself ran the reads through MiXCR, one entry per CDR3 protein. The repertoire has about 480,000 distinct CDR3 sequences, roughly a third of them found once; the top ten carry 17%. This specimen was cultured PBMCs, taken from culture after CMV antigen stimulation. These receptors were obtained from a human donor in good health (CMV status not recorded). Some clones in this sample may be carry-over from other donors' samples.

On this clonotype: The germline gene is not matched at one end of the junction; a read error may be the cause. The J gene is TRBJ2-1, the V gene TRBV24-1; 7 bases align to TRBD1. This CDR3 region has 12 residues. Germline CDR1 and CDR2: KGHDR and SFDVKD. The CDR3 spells CATSDPQGNPIF. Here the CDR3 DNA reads TGTGCCACCAGTGATCCACAGGGGAACCCGATCTTC.

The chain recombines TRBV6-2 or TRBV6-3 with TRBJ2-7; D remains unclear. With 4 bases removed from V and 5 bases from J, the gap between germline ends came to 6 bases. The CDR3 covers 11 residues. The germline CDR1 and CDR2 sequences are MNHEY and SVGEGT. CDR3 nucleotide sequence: TGTGCCAGCAGTTCGCGACACGAGCAGTACGTC. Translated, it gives CASSSRHEQYV.

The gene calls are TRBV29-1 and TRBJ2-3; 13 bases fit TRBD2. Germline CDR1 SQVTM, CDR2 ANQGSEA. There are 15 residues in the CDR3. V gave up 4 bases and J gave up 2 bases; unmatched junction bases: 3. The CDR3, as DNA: TGCAGCGTTGGGACTAGCGGGAGTGTCACAGATACGCAGTATTTT. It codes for CSVGTSGSVTDTQYF.

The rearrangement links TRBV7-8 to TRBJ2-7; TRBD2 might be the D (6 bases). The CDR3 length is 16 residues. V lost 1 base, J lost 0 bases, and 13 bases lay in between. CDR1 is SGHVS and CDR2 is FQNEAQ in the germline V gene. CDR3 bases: TGTGCCAGCAGCTTAGTGGGAACCGGGAGCTCCTACGAGCAGTACGTC. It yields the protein CASSLVGTGSSYEQYV.

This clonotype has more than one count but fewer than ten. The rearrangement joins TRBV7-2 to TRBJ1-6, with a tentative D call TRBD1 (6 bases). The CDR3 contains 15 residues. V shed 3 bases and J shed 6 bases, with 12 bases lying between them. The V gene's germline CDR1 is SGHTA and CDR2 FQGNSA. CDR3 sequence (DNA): TGTGCCAGCAGCTTTCAACAGGGATTTAATTCACCCCTCCACTTT. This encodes CASSFQQGFNSPLHF. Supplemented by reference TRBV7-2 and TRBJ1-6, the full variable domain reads GAGVSQSPSNKVTEKGKDVELRCDPISGHTALYWYRQSLGQGLEFLIYFQGNSAPDKSGLPSDRFSAERTGGSVSTLTIQRTQQEDSAVYLCASSFQQGFNSPLHFGNGTRLTVT.

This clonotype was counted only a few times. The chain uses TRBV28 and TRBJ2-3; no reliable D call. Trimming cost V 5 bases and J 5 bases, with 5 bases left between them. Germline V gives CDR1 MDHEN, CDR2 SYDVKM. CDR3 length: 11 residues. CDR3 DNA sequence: TGTGCCAGCAGTATGAGAGATACGCAGTATTTT. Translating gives CASSMRDTQYF.

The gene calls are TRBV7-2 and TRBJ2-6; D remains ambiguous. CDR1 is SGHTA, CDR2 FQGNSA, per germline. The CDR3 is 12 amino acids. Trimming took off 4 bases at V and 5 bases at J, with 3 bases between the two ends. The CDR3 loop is CASSSRANVLTF. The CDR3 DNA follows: TGTGCCAGCAGCTCCCGGGCCAACGTCCTGACTTTC.

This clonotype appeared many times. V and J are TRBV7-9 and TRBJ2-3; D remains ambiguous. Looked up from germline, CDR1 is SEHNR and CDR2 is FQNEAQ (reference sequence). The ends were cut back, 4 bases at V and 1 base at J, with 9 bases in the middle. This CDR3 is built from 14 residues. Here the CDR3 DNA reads TGTGCCAGCAGCTCTGTCGATGGCACAGATACGCAGTATTTT. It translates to CASSSVDGTDTQYF.

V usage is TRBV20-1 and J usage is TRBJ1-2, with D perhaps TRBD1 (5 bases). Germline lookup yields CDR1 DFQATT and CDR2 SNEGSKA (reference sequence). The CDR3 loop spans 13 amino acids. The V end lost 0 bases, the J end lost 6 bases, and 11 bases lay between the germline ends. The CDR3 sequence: CSARDRQQDGYTF. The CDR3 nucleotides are TGCAGTGCTAGAGATCGACAACAGGATGGCTACACCTTC.

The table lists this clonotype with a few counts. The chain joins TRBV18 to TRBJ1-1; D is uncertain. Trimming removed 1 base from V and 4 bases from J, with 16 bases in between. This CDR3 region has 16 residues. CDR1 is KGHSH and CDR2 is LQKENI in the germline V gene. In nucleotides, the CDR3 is TGTGCCAGCTCACCACAGACTTTGAGGGAGGCCACTGAAGCTTTCTTT. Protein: CASSPQTLREATEAFF.

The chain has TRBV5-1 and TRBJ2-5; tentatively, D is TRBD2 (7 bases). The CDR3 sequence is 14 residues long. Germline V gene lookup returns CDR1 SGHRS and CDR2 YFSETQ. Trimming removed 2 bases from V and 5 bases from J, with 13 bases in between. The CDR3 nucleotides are TGCGCCAGCAGCTTCGCGGGAGACAGGGAGACCCAGTACTTC. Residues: CASSFAGDRETQYF.

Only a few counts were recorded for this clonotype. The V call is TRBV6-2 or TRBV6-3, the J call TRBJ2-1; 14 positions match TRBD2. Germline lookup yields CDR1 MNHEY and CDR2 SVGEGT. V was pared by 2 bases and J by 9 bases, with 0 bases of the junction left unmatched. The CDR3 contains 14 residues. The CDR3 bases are TGTGCCAGCAGTTACGGACTAGCGGGAGGTGAGCAGTTCTTC. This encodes CASSYGLAGGEQFF.

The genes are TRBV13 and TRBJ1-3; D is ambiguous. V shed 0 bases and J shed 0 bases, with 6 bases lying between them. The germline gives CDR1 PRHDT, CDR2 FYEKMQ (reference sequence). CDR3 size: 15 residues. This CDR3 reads CASSLGTISGNTIYF. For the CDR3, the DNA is TGTGCCAGCAGCTTAGGGACAATCTCTGGAAACACCATATATTTT.

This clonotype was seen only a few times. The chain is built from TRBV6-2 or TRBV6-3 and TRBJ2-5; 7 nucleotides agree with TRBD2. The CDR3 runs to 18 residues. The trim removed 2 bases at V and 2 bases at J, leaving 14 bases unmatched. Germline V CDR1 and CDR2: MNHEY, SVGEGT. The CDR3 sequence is CASSYERASGLLQETQYF. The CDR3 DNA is TGTGCCAGCAGTTACGAAAGGGCTAGCGGATTACTGCAAGAGACCCAGTACTTC.

CDR3 amino acids: CASRPDRAGNTIYF. CDR3 DNA: TGTGCCAGCAGGCCCGACAGGGCGGGAAACACCATATATTTT. The genes are TRBV6-5 and TRBJ1-3; TRBD1 matches 7 bases. Germline CDR1 reads MNHEY; CDR2 reads SVGAGI. The J segment lost 4 bases and the V segment lost 6 bases, leaving 6 bases of the junction unmatched. The CDR3 consists of 14 residues.

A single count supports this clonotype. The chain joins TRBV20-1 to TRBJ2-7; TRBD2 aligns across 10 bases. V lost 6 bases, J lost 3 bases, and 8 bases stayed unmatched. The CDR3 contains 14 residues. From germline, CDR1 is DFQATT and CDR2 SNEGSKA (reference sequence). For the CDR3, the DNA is TGCAGTGCCGAGACCACTAGCGGGGTCTACGAGCAGTACTTC. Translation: CSAETTSGVYEQYF.

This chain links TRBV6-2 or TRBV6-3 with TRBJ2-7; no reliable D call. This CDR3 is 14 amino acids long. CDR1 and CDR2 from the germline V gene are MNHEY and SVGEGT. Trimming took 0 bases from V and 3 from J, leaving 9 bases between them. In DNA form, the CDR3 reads TGTGCCAGCAGTTACTCCGACGACCTCTACGAGCAGTACTTC. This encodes CASSYSDDLYEQYF.

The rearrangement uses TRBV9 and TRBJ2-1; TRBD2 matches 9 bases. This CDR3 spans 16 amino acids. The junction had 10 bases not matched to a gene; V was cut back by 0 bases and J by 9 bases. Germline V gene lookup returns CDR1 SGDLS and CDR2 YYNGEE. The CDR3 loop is CASSVGASGIGSEQFF. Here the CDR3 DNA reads TGTGCCAGCAGCGTAGGGGCTAGCGGGATAGGGAGTGAGCAGTTCTTC.

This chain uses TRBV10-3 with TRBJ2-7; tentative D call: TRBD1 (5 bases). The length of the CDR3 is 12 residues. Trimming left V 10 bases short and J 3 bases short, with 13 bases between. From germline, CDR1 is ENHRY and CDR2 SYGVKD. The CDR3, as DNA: TGTGCCACCGCCCAGGGCTACTACGAGCAGTACTTC. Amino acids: CATAQGYYEQYF.

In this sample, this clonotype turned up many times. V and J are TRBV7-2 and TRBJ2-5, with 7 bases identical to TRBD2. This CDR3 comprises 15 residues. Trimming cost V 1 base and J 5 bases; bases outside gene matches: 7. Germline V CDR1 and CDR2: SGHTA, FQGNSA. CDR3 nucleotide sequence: TGTGCCAGCAGCTTAGGTGGCGGGAGCCGGGAGACCCAGTACTTC. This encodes CASSLGGGSRETQYF.

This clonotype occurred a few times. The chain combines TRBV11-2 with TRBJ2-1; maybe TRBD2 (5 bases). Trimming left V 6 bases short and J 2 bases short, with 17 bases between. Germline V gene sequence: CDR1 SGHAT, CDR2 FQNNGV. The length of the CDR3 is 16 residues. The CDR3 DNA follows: TGTGCCAGCAGTCCCGCGGTTTCGCGGGCCTACAATGAGCAGTTCTTC. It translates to CASSPAVSRAYNEQFF.

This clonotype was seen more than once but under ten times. CDR3 in DNA: TGTGCCAGTAGTGTCAAGGGACAGCCTAACAATCAGCCCCAGCATTTT. This encodes CASSVKGQPNNQPQHF. The chain employs TRBV19 and TRBJ1-5; 7 nucleotides agree with TRBD1. The CDR3 runs to 16 residues. The V segment lost 5 bases and the J segment 3 bases; nucleotides outside the gene matches: 10. Germline V gene sequence: CDR1 LNHDA, CDR2 SQIVND (reference sequence).

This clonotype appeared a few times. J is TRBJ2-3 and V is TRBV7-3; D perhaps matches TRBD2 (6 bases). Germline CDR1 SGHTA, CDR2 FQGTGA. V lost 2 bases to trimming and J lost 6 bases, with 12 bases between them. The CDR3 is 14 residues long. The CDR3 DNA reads TGTGCCAGCAGCTTAGTGGGGACTTCCGATACGCAGTATTTT. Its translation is CASSLVGTSDTQYF.

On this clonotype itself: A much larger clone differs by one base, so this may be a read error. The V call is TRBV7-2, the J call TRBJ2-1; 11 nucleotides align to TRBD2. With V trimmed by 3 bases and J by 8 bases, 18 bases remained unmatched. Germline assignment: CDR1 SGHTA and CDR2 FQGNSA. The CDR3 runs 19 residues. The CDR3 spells CASSFGLAGRGRRLDEQFF. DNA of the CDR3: TGTGCCAGCAGCTTCGGACTAGCGGGCCGCGGGAGACGTCTCGATGAGCAGTTCTTC.

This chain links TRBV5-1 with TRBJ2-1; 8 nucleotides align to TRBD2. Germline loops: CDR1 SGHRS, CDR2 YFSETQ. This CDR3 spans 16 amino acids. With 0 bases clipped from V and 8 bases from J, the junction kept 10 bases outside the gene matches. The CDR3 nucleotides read TGCGCCAGCAGCTTGGCCGGGAGGGCCAATGGCGATGAGCAGTTCTTC. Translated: CASSLAGRANGDEQFF.